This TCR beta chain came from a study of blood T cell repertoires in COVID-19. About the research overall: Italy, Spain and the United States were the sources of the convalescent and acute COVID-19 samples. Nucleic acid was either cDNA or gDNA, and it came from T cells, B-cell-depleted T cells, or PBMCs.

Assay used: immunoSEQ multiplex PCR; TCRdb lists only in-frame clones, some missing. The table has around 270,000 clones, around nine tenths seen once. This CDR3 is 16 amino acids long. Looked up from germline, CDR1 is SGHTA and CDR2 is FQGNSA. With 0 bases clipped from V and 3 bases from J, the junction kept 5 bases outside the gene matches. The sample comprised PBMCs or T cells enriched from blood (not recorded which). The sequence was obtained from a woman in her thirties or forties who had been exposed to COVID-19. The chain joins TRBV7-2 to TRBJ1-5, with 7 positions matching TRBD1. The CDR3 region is CASSLAGRGTNQPQHF. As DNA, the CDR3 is TGTGCCAGCAGCTTAGCGGGCAGGGGGACCAATCAGCCCCAGCATTTT.